The 10 T cell receptor beta chains listed next were all sequenced from one sample in a study of human T cells and chemical hapten exposure. TCRdb processed the RACE reads anew with MiXCR; each CDR3 protein has one entry. The repertoire has tens of thousands of distinct CDR3 sequences, approximately 8.6% of them found once; the top ten carry about an eighth. Time point noted: patch test 1, 2 weeks after DPC sensitization. Treatment meaning: therapeutic diphenylcyclopropenone sensitization with weekly scalp DPC. The source material was whole blood, sampled in connection with sensitization to the hapten diphenylcyclopropenone (DPC). These receptor sequences come from a woman in her thirties or forties with alopecia areata. Some clones in this sample may be carry-over from other donors' samples.

This clonotype has at least ten counts. The chain couples TRBV6-2 or TRBV6-3 to TRBJ1-6, with D possibly TRBD1 on 5 matching bases. This CDR3 has 14 residues. From germline, CDR1 is MNHEY and CDR2 SVGEGT. V was clipped by 4 bases and J by 7 bases, with 11 bases between them. CDR3 in amino acids: CASSSGTENSPLHF. Here the CDR3 DNA reads TGTGCCAGCAGTTCCGGGACGGAAAATTCACCCCTCCACTTT.

This clonotype has ten or more counts. This chain links TRBV2 with TRBJ2-3; TRBD2 aligns across 11 bases. This CDR3 contains 19 residues. Germline lookup yields CDR1 SNHLY and CDR2 FYNNEI. V lost 4 bases and J lost 2; bases outside the gene matches: 14. The chain's CDR3 is CASSAASSGGSSHTDTQYF. The CDR3 coding sequence is TGTGCCAGCAGTGCTGCCTCTAGCGGGGGGTCGTCCCACACAGATACGCAGTATTTT.

There are many counts of this clonotype. This chain uses TRBV2 with TRBJ1-5; weak D call: TRBD1 (5 bases). CDR3 size: 15 residues. With 7 bases removed from V and 0 bases from J, the gap between germline ends came to 13 bases. CDR1 is SNHLY and CDR2 is FYNNEI in the germline V gene. The CDR3 bases are TGTGCCAGCAACTTAGACAGAACTAGCAATCAGCCCCAGCATTTT. Amino acids: CASNLDRTSNQPQHF.

The chain recombines TRBV19 with TRBJ2-3; TRBD2 matches at 8 bases. CDR3 length equals 16 residues. V gave up 10 bases and J gave up 1 base; unmatched junction bases: 13. The germline gives CDR1 LNHDA, CDR2 SQIVND (reference sequence). The chain's CDR3 is CATSPNSGVRTDTQYF. The DNA for the CDR3 is TGTGCCACTAGCCCCAATAGCGGGGTTCGCACAGATACGCAGTATTTT. The full variable domain, in which reference TRBV19 and TRBJ2-3 provide the parts outside the CDR3, is DGGITQSPKYLFRKEGQNVTLSCEQNLNHDAMYWYRQDPGQGLRLIYYSQIVNDFQKGDIAEGYSVSREKKESFPLTVTSAQKNPTAFYLCATSPNSGVRTDTQYFGPGTRLTVL.

The chain couples TRBV13 to TRBJ1-3; D may be TRBD1 (5 bases). V dropped 4 bases and J dropped 8 bases, with 18 bases sitting between them. The CDR3 spans 15 residues. CDR1 and CDR2 (germline): PRHDT, FYEKMQ (reference sequence). CDR3 residues: CASSYARGGRDTIYF. The CDR3 nucleotides are TGTGCCAGCAGCTACGCCCGGGGGGGTAGGGACACCATATATTTT.

The sample holds many counts of this clonotype. The chain couples TRBV6-5 to TRBJ1-6, with 7 bases matching TRBD1. Germline V gene sequence: CDR1 MNHEY, CDR2 SVGAGI. V trimming: 2 bases; J trimming: 6 bases; junction bases outside the gene matches: 1. This CDR3 contains 14 residues. CDR3 sequence (DNA): TGTGCCAGCAGTTACAGACAGGGTAATTCACCCCTCCACTTT. This codes for CASSYRQGNSPLHF.

Many counts were recorded for this clonotype. For the CDR3, the DNA is TGTGCCAGCAGCCCAACCACTGGGCGATTCGAGCAGTACTTC. It yields the protein CASSPTTGRFEQYF. The chain combines TRBV11-2 with TRBJ2-7; D gene uncertain. The V gene lost 5 bases and the J gene lost 6 bases, with 17 bases spanning the gap. The CDR3 covers 14 residues. Germline CDR1 and CDR2: SGHAT and FQNNGV. The full variable domain, rest sourced from reference TRBV11-2 and TRBJ2-7, is EAGVAQSPRYKIIEKRQSVAFWCNPISGHATLYWYQQILGQGPKLLIQFQNNGVVDDSQLPKDRFSAERLKGVDSTLKIQPAKLEDSAVYLCASSPTTGRFEQYFGPGTRLTVT.

This clonotype was found a few times. The chain links TRBV7-9 to TRBJ2-6; D gene uncertain. The CDR3 runs to 16 residues. From germline, CDR1 is SEHNR and CDR2 FQNEAQ (reference sequence). V was pared by 7 bases and J by 0 bases, with 13 bases between. CDR3 amino acids: CASTTTLASGANVLTF. The CDR3, as DNA: TGTGCCAGCACCACCACTTTAGCCTCTGGGGCCAACGTCCTGACTTTC.

This clonotype was seen ten or more times. J is TRBJ2-5 and V is TRBV7-7; 8 bases fit TRBD2. This CDR3 is built from 14 residues. Per the germline V gene, CDR1 is SSHAT and CDR2 is FNYEAQ (reference sequence). The J segment lost 4 bases and the V segment lost 3 bases, leaving 4 bases of the junction unmatched. The CDR3 nucleotides are TGTGCCAGCAGCTTGTCCCTAGCGGGAGAGACCCAGTACTTC. Translating it yields CASSLSLAGETQYF.

This clonotype was picked up many times. The rearrangement links TRBV12-3 or TRBV12-4 to TRBJ2-7; weak D call: TRBD1 (6 bases). The CDR3 covers 15 residues. V lost 0 bases and J lost 2, with 11 bases in between. The DNA for the CDR3 is TGTGCCAGCAGTTTAGCGACAGGTCCAACCTACGAGCAGTACTTC. It codes for CASSLATGPTYEQYF.